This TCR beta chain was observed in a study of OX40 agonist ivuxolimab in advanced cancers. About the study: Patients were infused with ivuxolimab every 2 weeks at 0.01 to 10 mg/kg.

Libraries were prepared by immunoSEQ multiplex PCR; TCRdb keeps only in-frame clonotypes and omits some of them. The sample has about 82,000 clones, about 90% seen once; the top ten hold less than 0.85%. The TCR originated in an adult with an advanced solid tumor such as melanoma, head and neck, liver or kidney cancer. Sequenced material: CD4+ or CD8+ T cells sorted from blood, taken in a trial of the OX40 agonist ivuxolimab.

CDR3 protein: CASSFPAGGPDTQYF. CDR3 bases: TGTGCCAGCAGTTTCCCAGCGGGAGGGCCAGATACGCAGTATTTT. The rearrangement joins TRBV28 to TRBJ2-3; 10 bases align to TRBD2. The V segment lost 3 bases and the J segment 4 bases; nucleotides outside the gene matches: 4. Germline V lookup: CDR1 MDHEN, CDR2 SYDVKM. This CDR3 contains 15 residues.